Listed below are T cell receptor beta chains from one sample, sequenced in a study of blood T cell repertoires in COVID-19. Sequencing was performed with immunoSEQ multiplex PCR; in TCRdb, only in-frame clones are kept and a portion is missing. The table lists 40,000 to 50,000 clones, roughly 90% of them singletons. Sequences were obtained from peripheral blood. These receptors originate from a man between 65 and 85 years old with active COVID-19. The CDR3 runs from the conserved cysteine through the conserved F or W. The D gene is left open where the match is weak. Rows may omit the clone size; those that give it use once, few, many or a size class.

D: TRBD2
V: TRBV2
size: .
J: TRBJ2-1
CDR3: CASGDLAGSYNEQFF
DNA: TGTGCCAGCGGGGATCTAGCGGGGTCCTACAATGAGCAGTTCTTC

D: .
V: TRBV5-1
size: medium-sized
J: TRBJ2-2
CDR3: CASTLGLLNTGELFF
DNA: TGCGCCAGCACCCTGGGACTGCTGAACACCGGGGAGCTGTTTTTT

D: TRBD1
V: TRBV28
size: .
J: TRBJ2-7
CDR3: CASSLTGTGFYEQYF
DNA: TGTGCCAGCAGTTTAACCGGGACAGGGTTTTACGAGCAGTACTTC

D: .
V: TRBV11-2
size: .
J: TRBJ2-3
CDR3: CASRPFLRKSTDTQYF
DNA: TGTGCCAGCAGACCATTCCTCAGGAAGTCCACAGATACGCAGTATTTT

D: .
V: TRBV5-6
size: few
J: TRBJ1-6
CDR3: CASSLRTVFTLHF
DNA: TGTGCCAGCAGCCTTCGGACAGTCTTCACCCTCCACTTT

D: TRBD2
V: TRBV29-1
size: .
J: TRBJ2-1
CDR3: CSVKGGASGGPYSYNEQFF
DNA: TGCAGCGTGAAGGGTGGGGCTAGCGGGGGGCCTTACTCCTACAATGAGCAGTTCTTC

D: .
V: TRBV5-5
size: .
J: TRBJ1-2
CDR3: CASSLDSGYTF
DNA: TGTGCCAGCAGCTTGGACTCAGGCTACACCTTC

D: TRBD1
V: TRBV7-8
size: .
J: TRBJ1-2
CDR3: CASSAITGTGNYGYTF
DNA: TGTGCCAGCAGCGCAATAACCGGGACAGGGAACTATGGCTACACCTTC

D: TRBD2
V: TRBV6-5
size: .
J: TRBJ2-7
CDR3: CAIWRDSGNEQYF
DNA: TGTGCCATATGGCGGGATAGCGGGAACGAGCAGTACTTC

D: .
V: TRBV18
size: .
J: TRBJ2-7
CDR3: CASSPIQDSYEQYF
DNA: TGTGCCAGCTCACCAATACAGGACTCCTACGAGCAGTACTTC

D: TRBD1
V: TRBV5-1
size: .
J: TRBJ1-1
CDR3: CASSAGQGASEGAFF
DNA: TGCGCCAGCAGCGCGGGACAGGGGGCCTCCGAGGGAGCTTTCTTT

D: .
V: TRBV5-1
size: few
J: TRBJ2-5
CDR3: CASSLVGGQETQYF
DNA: TGCGCCAGCAGCTTGGTAGGGGGCCAAGAGACCCAGTACTTC

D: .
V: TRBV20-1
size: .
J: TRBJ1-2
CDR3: CSALKGVGYTF
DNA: TGCAGTGCTTTAAAAGGGGTTGGCTACACCTTC

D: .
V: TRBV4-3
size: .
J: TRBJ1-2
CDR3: CASSQSLGGYGYTF
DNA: TGCGCCAGCAGCCAGTCCCTGGGAGGCTATGGCTACACCTTC

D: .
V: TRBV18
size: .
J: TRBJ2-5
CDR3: CASSPGQKETQYF
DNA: TGTGCCAGCTCACCCGGACAGAAAGAGACCCAGTACTTC

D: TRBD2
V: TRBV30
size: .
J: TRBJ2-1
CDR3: CAWSRTSGRASEQFF
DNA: TGTGCCTGGAGTCGGACTAGCGGGAGGGCCAGCGAGCAGTTCTTC

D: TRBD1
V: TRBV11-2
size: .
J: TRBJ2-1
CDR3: CASTPGQGSNEQFF
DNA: TGTGCCAGCACCCCAGGACAGGGAAGCAATGAGCAGTTCTTC

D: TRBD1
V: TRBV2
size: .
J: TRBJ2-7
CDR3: CASERRTGGEGEQYF
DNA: TGTGCCAGTGAAAGGCGGACAGGGGGCGAGGGAGAGCAGTACTTC

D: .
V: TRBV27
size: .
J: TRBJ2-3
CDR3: CASSLSSPGLASTDTQYF
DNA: TGTGCCAGCAGTTTATCGAGCCCAGGGCTAGCGAGCACAGATACGCAGTATTTT

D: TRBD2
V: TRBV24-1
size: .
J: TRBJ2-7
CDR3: CATSGGSYEQYF
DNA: TGTGCCACCTCGGGAGGGTCCTACGAGCAGTACTTC

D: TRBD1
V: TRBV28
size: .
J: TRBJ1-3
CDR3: CASNTGGVPGNTIYF
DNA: TGTGCCAGCAATACAGGGGGCGTACCTGGAAACACCATATATTTT

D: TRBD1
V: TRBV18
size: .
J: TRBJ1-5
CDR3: CASSLDRERQPQHF
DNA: TGTGCCAGCTCCCTCGACAGGGAAAGACAGCCCCAGCATTTT

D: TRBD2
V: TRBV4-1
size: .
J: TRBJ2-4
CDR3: CASSQEGGLARNIQYF
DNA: TGCGCCAGCAGCCAAGAGGGGGGACTAGCGAGGAACATTCAGTACTTC

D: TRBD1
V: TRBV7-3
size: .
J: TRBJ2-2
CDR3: CASSVMGTENTGELFF
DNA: TGTGCCAGCAGCGTTATGGGGACAGAGAACACCGGGGAGCTGTTTTTT

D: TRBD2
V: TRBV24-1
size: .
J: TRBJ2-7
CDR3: CATSETSGTYEQYF
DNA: TGTGCCACCAGTGAGACTAGCGGGACCTACGAGCAGTACTTC

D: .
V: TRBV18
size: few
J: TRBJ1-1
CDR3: CASSPDRGTEAFF
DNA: TGTGCCAGCTCACCGGATCGGGGCACTGAAGCTTTCTTT

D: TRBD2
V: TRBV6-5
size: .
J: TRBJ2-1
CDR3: CASSRLAGYNEQFF
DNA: TGTGCCAGCAGTCGACTAGCGGGTTACAATGAGCAGTTCTTC

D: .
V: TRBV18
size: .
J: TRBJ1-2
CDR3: CASSPTGTTNYGYTF
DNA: TGTGCCAGCTCACCCACCGGGACAACTAACTATGGCTACACCTTC

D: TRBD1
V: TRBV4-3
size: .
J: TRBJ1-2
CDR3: CASSQEGDSYGYTF
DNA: TGCGCCAGCAGCCAAGAGGGGGACAGCTATGGCTACACCTTC

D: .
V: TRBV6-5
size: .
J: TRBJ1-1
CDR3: CASSGRGGDTEAFF
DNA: TGTGCCAGCAGCGGTCGCGGCGGGGACACTGAAGCTTTCTTT

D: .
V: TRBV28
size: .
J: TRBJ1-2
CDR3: CASSLSAGTSSYGYTF
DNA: TGTGCCAGCAGTTTATCGGCCGGGACATCCAGCTATGGCTACACCTTC

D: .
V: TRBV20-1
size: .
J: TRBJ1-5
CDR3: CSASENQPQHF
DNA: TGCAGTGCTTCCGAGAATCAGCCCCAGCATTTT

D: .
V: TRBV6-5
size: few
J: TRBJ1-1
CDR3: CASSIRVSLNTEAFF
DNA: TGTGCCAGCAGCATTCGCGTTTCTTTGAACACTGAAGCTTTCTTT

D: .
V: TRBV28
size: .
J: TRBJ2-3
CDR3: CASIAGFRDTQYF
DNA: TGTGCCAGCATTGCGGGGTTCAGAGATACGCAGTATTTT

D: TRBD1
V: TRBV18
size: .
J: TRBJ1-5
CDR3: CASSRDSIWPQHF
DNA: TGTGCCAGCTCACGGGACAGCATATGGCCCCAGCATTTT

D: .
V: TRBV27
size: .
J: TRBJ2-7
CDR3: CASSLVTRAYEQYF
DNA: TGTGCCAGCAGTTTAGTGACTAGAGCCTACGAGCAGTACTTC

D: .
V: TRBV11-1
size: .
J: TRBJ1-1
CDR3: CASQLRGTQNTEAFF
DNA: TGTGCCAGCCAGCTGCGGGGGACCCAGAACACTGAAGCTTTCTTT

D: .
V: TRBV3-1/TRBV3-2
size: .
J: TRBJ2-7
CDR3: CASSAGGGGVSYEQYF
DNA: TGTGCCAGCAGCGCCGGAGGGGGCGGGGTTTCCTACGAGCAGTACTTC

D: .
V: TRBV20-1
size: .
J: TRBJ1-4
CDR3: CSASQNNEKLFF
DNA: TGCAGTGCTAGTCAGAATAATGAAAAACTGTTTTTT

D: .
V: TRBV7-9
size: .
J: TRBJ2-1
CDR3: CASSRTTYNEQFF
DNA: TGTGCCAGCAGCCGGACTACCTACAATGAGCAGTTCTTC

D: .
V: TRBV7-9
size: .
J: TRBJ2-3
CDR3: CASSLGVSVNLDTQYF
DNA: TGTGCCAGCAGCTTAGGGGTTAGCGTGAATTTAGATACGCAGTATTTT

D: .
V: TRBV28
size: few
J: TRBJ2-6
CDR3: CASSAPSGGANVLTF
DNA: TGTGCCAGCAGTGCCCCTTCGGGTGGGGCCAACGTCCTGACTTTC

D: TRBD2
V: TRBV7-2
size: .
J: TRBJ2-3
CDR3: CASSLAGTSGGAADTQYF
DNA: TGTGCCAGCAGCTTAGCGGGGACTAGCGGGGGGGCTGCAGATACGCAGTATTTT

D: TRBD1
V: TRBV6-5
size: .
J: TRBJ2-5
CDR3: CASAGGRLGETQYF
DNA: TGTGCCAGTGCAGGGGGACGCCTGGGGGAGACCCAGTACTTC

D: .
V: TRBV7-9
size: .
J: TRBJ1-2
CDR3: CASSLNRVDSGLHYGYTF
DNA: TGTGCCAGCAGCTTAAACAGGGTTGATTCCGGACTTCACTATGGCTACACCTTC

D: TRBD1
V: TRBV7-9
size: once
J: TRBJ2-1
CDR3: CASSSTGGFRSSYNEQFF
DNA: TGTGCCAGCAGCTCAACAGGGGGCTTCAGGAGCTCCTACAATGAGCAGTTCTTC

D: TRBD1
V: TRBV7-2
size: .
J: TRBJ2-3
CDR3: CASSSPWRQGGTDTQYF
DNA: TGTGCCAGCAGCTCCCCGTGGAGACAGGGAGGCACAGATACGCAGTATTTT

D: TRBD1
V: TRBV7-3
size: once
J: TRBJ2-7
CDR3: CASSLGQQYEQYF
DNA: TGTGCCAGCAGCTTGGGACAGCAATACGAGCAGTACTTC

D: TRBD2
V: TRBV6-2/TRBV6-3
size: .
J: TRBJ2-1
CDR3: CASSLMGLAGLPAPRVHNEQFF
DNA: TGTGCCAGCAGCCTAATGGGACTAGCGGGACTGCCTGCGCCTCGAGTGCACAATGAGCAGTTCTTC

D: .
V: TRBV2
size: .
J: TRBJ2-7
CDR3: CASSARTSSYEQYF
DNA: TGTGCCAGCAGTGCACGTACGAGCTCCTACGAGCAGTACTTC

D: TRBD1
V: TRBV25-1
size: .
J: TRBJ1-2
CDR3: CASRDTGGGLYGYTF
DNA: TGTGCCAGCAGGGACACAGGGGGAGGGCTATATGGCTACACCTTC

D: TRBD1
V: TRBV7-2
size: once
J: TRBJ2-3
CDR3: CASSTGQFTDTQYF
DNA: TGTGCCAGCAGCACGGGACAGTTCACAGATACGCAGTATTTT

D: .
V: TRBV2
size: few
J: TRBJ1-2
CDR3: CASSVGRGYGYTF
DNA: TGTGCCAGCAGTGTCGGCAGGGGCTATGGCTACACCTTC

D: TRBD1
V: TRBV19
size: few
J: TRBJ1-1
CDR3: CASRTPPGQMNTEAFF
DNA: TGTGCCAGTAGAACCCCGCCGGGACAGATGAACACTGAAGCTTTCTTT

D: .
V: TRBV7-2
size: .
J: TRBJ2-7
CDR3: CASSLGFPPGLNPYEQYF
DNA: TGTGCCAGCAGCTTAGGGTTCCCGCCGGGACTTAACCCCTACGAGCAGTACTTC